The entry that follows covers one T cell receptor (beta chain) sequence. No antigen is known for it. Repertoires were generated with immunoSEQ multiplex PCR, while TCRdb's copy carries only in-frame clones and drops some. The data show 60,000 or so clones, around nine tenths seen once. The source of the sample is a study of PD-1 blockade in classical Hodgkin lymphoma. About the research overall: Administration of nivolumab to patients was at 3 mg/kg intravenously every 2 weeks.

All patients relapsed after autologous stem cell transplantation, and brentuximab vedotin exposure varied. Best responses fell into complete response, partial response or progressive disease. Study-level results: The study reported lower baseline TCR diversity in newly diagnosed patients than in healthy donors. CD8+ TCR diversity did not rise significantly by C4D1, unlike CD4+.

Material: peripheral blood mononuclear cells (PBMCs), obtained at baseline. The TCR was taken from a human donor with classical Hodgkin lymphoma.

CDR3 protein: CASSLGPPEVAGGAYNEQFF. CDR3 nucleotides: TGTGCCAGCAGCTTAGGCCCCCCGGAGGTAGCGGGAGGAGCCTACAATGAGCAGTTCTTC. This chain connects TRBV13 to TRBJ2-1; 10 bases fit TRBD2. This CDR3 comprises 20 residues. V lost 0 bases, J lost 2 bases, and 13 bases stayed unmatched. Per the germline V gene, CDR1 is PRHDT and CDR2 is FYEKMQ (reference sequence).